Listed here are 14 T cell receptor beta chains from one sample, sequenced in a study of blood T cell repertoires in COVID-19. Repertoires were generated with immunoSEQ multiplex PCR, while TCRdb's copy carries only in-frame clones and drops some. The sample holds 150,000 to 180,000 clones; around 83% are singletons and the top ten take about an eighth. The sample was peripheral blood. The receptor source for this set is a woman aged 60 to 75 with COVID-19, enrolled during active disease.

J is TRBJ2-4 and V is TRBV7-2, with a tentative D call TRBD2 (6 bases). CDR1 is SGHTA and CDR2 is FQGNSA in the germline V gene. Trimming left V 5 bases short and J 0 bases short, with 11 bases between. The CDR3 is made up of 15 amino acids. CDR3 DNA sequence: TGTGCCAGCAGCCTAGGGACTGTAGCCAAAAACATTCAGTACTTC. This sequence encodes CASSLGTVAKNIQYF.

This rearrangement joins TRBV2 to TRBJ1-1, with D possibly being TRBD1 (5 bases). V was clipped by 7 bases and J by 5 bases, with 20 bases between them. Looked up from germline, CDR1 is SNHLY and CDR2 is FYNNEI. The CDR3 contains 15 residues. The CDR3 DNA is TGTGCCAGCACGAAAAACGAAGGGAAGGGGACTGAAGCTTTCTTT. Protein sequence: CASTKNEGKGTEAFF.

The chain is built from TRBV2 and TRBJ1-4; no clear D gene. The CDR3 loop spans 11 amino acids. Germline CDR1 and CDR2: SNHLY and FYNNEI. V shed 6 bases and J shed 8 bases, with 7 bases lying between them. The CDR3 region has the DNA TGTGCCAGCAGCTCAGTGGAAAAACTGTTTTTT. This codes for CASSSVEKLFF.

This clone was counted only a few times. V is TRBV11-1 and J is TRBJ1-4, with 7 nucleotides matching TRBD1. The V gene's germline CDR1 is SGHAT and CDR2 FQDESV (reference sequence). CDR3 length equals 14 residues. After removal of 4 bases from V and 10 bases from J, the junction contained 9 bases not matched to a gene. The CDR3, as DNA: TGTGCCAGCAGCTCCGGACTGACAGGGTCAAAACTGTTTTTT. Translating gives CASSSGLTGSKLFF.

The chain joins TRBV14 to TRBJ1-1; D is possibly TRBD1 (6 bases). The V gene lost 0 bases and the J gene lost 10 bases, with 12 bases spanning the gap. Germline V gene sequence: CDR1 SGHDN, CDR2 FVKESK. The CDR3 consists of 13 residues. The CDR3 protein is CASSQERLQGAFF. The CDR3 DNA sequence: TGTGCCAGCAGCCAAGAAAGATTACAGGGAGCTTTCTTT. Filled out from reference TRBV14 and TRBJ1-1, the complete variable domain reads EAGVTQFPSHSVIEKGQTVTLRCDPISGHDNLYWYRRVMGKEIKFLLHFVKESKQDESGMPNNRFLAERTGGTYSTLKVQPAELEDSGVYFCASSQERLQGAFFGQGTRLTVV.

The rearrangement links TRBV25-1 to TRBJ1-1; D is possibly TRBD1 (5 bases). V lost 6 bases and J lost 4, with 15 bases in between. The CDR3 contains 14 residues. Germline lookup yields CDR1 MGHDK and CDR2 SYGVNS. CDR3 DNA: TGTGCCAGCAGACTCGACATCCAGGGCACTGAAGCTTTCTTT. Its protein is CASRLDIQGTEAFF.

The chain carries TRBV5-1 and TRBJ1-1, with TRBD1 matching over 7 bases. Trimming at V came to 0 bases and at J to 0 bases, leaving 8 bases not matched to a gene. The CDR3 length is 17 residues. Germline values: CDR1 SGHRS, CDR2 YFSETQ. The CDR3 here is CASSLDPNRGMNTEAFF. In DNA form, the CDR3 reads TGCGCCAGCAGCTTGGATCCAAACAGGGGTATGAACACTGAAGCTTTCTTT.

V usage is TRBV3-1 (or the pseudogene TRBV3-2) and J usage is TRBJ1-6; D is possibly TRBD1 (5 bases). The CDR3 sequence is 13 residues long. The V end lost 1 base, the J end lost 11 bases, and 9 bases lay between the germline ends. Per the germline V gene, CDR1 is LGHDT and CDR2 is YNNKEL (reference sequence). CDR3 sequence: CASSQGRGTPLHF. Here the CDR3 DNA reads TGTGCCAGCAGCCAAGGGAGGGGTACACCCCTCCACTTT.

The chain uses TRBV12-3 or TRBV12-4 and TRBJ1-1, with D unresolved. This CDR3 contains 13 residues. The V end lost 6 bases, the J end lost 1 base, and 9 bases lay between the germline ends. The CDR3 spells CASSITRNTEAFF. The CDR3 DNA reads TGTGCCAGCAGCATTACTCGGAACACTGAAGCTTTCTTT.

This chain joins TRBV7-9 and TRBJ2-1; TRBD2 matches 13 bases. Trimming cost V 2 bases and J 7 bases; bases outside gene matches: 2. In germline, CDR1 is SEHNR, CDR2 FQNEAQ (reference sequence). This CDR3 is 15 amino acids long. The CDR3, as DNA: TGTGCCAGCAGCTTAACTAGCGGGGGGGCAAATGAGCAGTTCTTC. Protein: CASSLTSGGANEQFF.

Only one count was recorded for this clone. Within the sample, other DNA sequences also encode this same CDR3. The V and J genes are TRBV5-1 and TRBJ1-1; D uncertain. V gave up 0 bases and J gave up 1 base, with 4 bases separating them. Germline V gene data show CDR1 as SGHRS and CDR2 as YFSETQ. This CDR3 spans 13 amino acids. Here the CDR3 reads CASSLEQNTEAFF. The CDR3 coding sequence is TGCGCCAGCAGCTTGGAACAGAACACTGAAGCTTTCTTT.

The chain carries TRBV6-5 and TRBJ2-5; D possibly corresponds to TRBD2 (6 bases). The CDR3 is 13 amino acids. The germline CDR1 and CDR2 sequences are MNHEY and SVGAGI. V was trimmed by 7 bases and J by 5 bases, leaving 14 bases between them. CDR3: CASNRAGMETQYF. The CDR3 bases are TGTGCCAGCAACCGGGCGGGAATGGAGACCCAGTACTTC.

V gene TRBV5-1 combines with J gene TRBJ2-1, with D maybe TRBD2 (6 bases). The CDR3 consists of 16 residues. Germline V gives CDR1 SGHRS, CDR2 YFSETQ. The ends were cut back, 0 bases at V and 4 bases at J, with 14 bases in the middle. The CDR3 bases are TGCGCCAGCAGCTTGGCCGGGACTTACGGATACAATGAGCAGTTCTTC. It codes for CASSLAGTYGYNEQFF.

The genes are TRBV27 and TRBJ1-1; 8 bases are a match to TRBD1. The CDR3 length is 14 residues. With V trimmed by 3 bases and J by 1 base, 1 base remained unmatched. Germline CDR1 MNHEY, CDR2 SMNVEV (reference sequence). The CDR3 bases are TGTGCCAGCAGTTTTCAGGGGGCGAACACTGAAGCTTTCTTT. It encodes CASSFQGANTEAFF.